This is a list of T cell receptor beta chains from one sample in a study of blood T cell repertoires in COVID-19. Sequencing used immunoSEQ multiplex PCR; TCRdb keeps in-frame clones, though not all of them. This table holds 130,000 to 150,000 clones, over 75% found once. Sample: peripheral blood. All receptors come from a man in his 70s with acute or convalescent COVID-19. Both conserved end residues are part of each CDR3. A D gene is named only where the DNA matches it firmly. Expanded clones get a size class; other rows say once, few or many, or leave the size out.

D	V	size	J	DNA	CDR3
.	TRBV7-9	.	TRBJ2-3	TGTGCCAGCAGCTTAGGGTCCACCGGGGGGCTTAAATCCACAGATACGCAGTATTTT	CASSLGSTGGLKSTDTQYF
TRBD1	TRBV4-2	.	TRBJ2-1	TGTGCCAGCAGCCCCCCCGGGACAGGGAGCAATGAGCAGTTCTTC	CASSPPGTGSNEQFF
.	TRBV10-1	.	TRBJ2-7	TGCGCCAGCAGTGACGGACAGCACCACGAGCAGTACTTC	CASSDGQHHEQYF
.	TRBV5-1	once	TRBJ2-3	TGCGCCAGCAGCTTGGTCCGGGGCACAGATACGCAGTATTTT	CASSLVRGTDTQYF
TRBD1	TRBV7-2	.	TRBJ1-4	TGTGCCAGCAGCTCCAGGGGGGTGGGGGAAAAACTGTTTTTT	CASSSRGVGEKLFF
.	TRBV19	.	TRBJ1-2	TGTGCCTCCCGGGAGGTGCCCCACCGGGGCTACACCTTC	CASREVPHRGYTF
.	TRBV2	.	TRBJ2-7	TGTGCCAGCAGTGAGGATAAGGGGGGGGGCGGGCAGTACTTC	CASSEDKGGGGQYF
.	TRBV28	.	TRBJ1-2	TGTGCCAGCAGCTTGACAGACTATGGCTACACCTTC	CASSLTDYGYTF
.	TRBV29-1	.	TRBJ1-2	TGCAGCGTTGAAGGTAGCGGGGGAGGCTACACCTTC	CSVEGSGGGYTF
.	TRBV5-1	.	TRBJ2-3	TGCGCCAGCAAGGAGGGTGGGCAGAGCACAGATACGCAGTATTTT	CASKEGGQSTDTQYF
.	TRBV7-2	.	TRBJ2-3	TGTGCCAGCAGCTCCCAAAACACAGATACGCAGTATTTT	CASSSQNTDTQYF
.	TRBV5-1	.	TRBJ2-7	TGCGCCAGCAGCTTGGTTGCCAGGGGTTACGAGCAGTACTTC	CASSLVARGYEQYF
TRBD2	TRBV5-1	.	TRBJ2-1	TGCGCCAGCAGCCTCGCCGGGACTAGCACCAATGAGCAGTTCTTC	CASSLAGTSTNEQFF
.	TRBV5-1	.	TRBJ2-6	TGCGCCAGCAGACCCCATTTCGTCGGGGTACCTACCCTCTCTGGGGCCAACGTCCTGACTTTC	CASRPHFVGVPTLSGANVLTF
TRBD1	TRBV28	.	TRBJ2-4	TGTGCCAGCATCCCATGGCAGGGGGCAGACATTCAGTACTTC	CASIPWQGADIQYF
TRBD1	TRBV10-2	.	TRBJ1-6	TGCGCCAGCAGTCGCTCGGGTTCAAGGGGGCAACCCCTCCACTTT	CASSRSGSRGQPLHF
.	TRBV5-4	.	TRBJ2-5	TGTGCCAGCAGTTGGGGGCAGCGGGGACAAGAGACCCAGTACTTC	CASSWGQRGQETQYF
TRBD1	TRBV7-3	.	TRBJ1-6	TGTGCCAGCAGCGCGACAGGGGGTAATTCACCCCTCCACTTT	CASSATGGNSPLHF
.	TRBV7-2	.	TRBJ1-1	TGTGCCAGCAGCCTACGCACCGGGACACTGAACACTGAAGCTTTCTTT	CASSLRTGTLNTEAFF
TRBD1	TRBV28	.	TRBJ1-6	TGTGCCAGCAGTTTATTGACAGGGGGCGATTCACCCCTCCACTTT	CASSLLTGGDSPLHF
TRBD1	TRBV5-8	.	TRBJ2-1	TGTGCCAGCAGCTTGGAAGGGGGCCCTTTCAATGAGCAGTTCTTC	CASSLEGGPFNEQFF
.	TRBV5-1	.	TRBJ1-4	TGCGCCAGCAGCCCCCGAGGTTCAACTAATGAAAAACTGTTTTTT	CASSPRGSTNEKLFF
.	TRBV30	.	TRBJ2-4	TGTGCCTGGAGCCTCTCCAAAAACATTCAGTACTTC	CAWSLSKNIQYF
.	TRBV10-3	.	TRBJ1-5	TGTGCCATCAGTGAGGGGGGGGGCGATCAGCCCCAGCATTTT	CAISEGGGDQPQHF
TRBD1	TRBV19	once	TRBJ1-5	TGTGCCAGTACCCTTGGACAGGGGGACAATCAGCCCCAGCATTTT	CASTLGQGDNQPQHF
TRBD2	TRBV29-1	.	TRBJ2-1	TGCAGCGTTGATACCGGACTAGCGGGTTGGAATGAGCAGTTCTTC	CSVDTGLAGWNEQFF
.	TRBV2	.	TRBJ1-4	TGTGCCAGCAGTGAGGTGGGGAGGGAAAAACTGTTTTTT	CASSEVGREKLFF
.	TRBV28	.	TRBJ2-1	TGTGCCAGCAGTTTATGGGGAGACAACGATGAGCAGTTCTTC	CASSLWGDNDEQFF